This T cell receptor beta chain emerged from a study of OX40 agonist ivuxolimab in advanced cancers. Trimming removed 3 bases at V and 4 bases at J, with 9 bases between. Germline lookup yields CDR1 SGHVS and CDR2 FQNEAQ. CDR3 length: 13 residues. Sequencing used immunoSEQ multiplex PCR; TCRdb keeps in-frame clones, though not all of them. The sample has about 100,000 clones; approximately 93% are singletons. The specimen comprised CD4+ or CD8+ T cells sorted from blood, sampled in a trial of the OX40 agonist ivuxolimab. The TCR sequence derives from an adult with an advanced solid tumor such as melanoma, head and neck, liver or kidney cancer. The chain has TRBV7-8 and TRBJ1-2; no firm D call. The CDR3 DNA is TGTGCCAGCAGCTTGGGCAGGACCTATGGCTACACCTTC. It encodes CASSLGRTYGYTF.